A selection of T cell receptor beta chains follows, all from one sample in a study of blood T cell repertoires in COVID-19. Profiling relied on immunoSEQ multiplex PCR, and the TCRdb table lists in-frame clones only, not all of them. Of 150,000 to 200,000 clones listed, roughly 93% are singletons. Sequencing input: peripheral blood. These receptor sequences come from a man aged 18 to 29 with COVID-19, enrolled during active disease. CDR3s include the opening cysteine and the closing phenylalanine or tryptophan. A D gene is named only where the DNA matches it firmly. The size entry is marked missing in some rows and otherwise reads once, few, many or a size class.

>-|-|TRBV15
CATSRGGRDRPPLHF
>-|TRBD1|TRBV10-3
CAISEPDRGNEKLLF
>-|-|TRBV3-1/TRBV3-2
CASSTRQAQYF
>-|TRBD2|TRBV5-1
CASTLKTGGPRGNEQFF
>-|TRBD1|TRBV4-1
CASSHPPGGTTEAFF
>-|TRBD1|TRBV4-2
CASARVRTGTGYGYTF
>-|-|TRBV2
CASKGDRTVNTEAFF
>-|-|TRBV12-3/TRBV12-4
CASGWANTEAFF
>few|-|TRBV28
CASSFSGNQPQHF
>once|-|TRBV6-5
CASRIDGTPYEQYF
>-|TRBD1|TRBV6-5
CASSSPGTGLYEQYF
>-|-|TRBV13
CASSLVRDYEQYF
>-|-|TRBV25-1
CASREGQSYEQYF
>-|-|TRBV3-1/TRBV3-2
CASSPGVRNTEAFF
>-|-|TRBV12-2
CASRLGDPGQSNQPQHF
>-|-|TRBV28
CASSSGSRTYEQYF
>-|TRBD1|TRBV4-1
CASSRETGQGYNEQFF
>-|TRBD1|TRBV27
CASSKGDRSDTEAFF
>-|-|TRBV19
CASTYPRGLNTGELFF
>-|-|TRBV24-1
CATSDLIDEQFF
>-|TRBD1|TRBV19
CASGGQGGEQYF
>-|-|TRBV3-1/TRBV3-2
CASSPLGAGIPRSTDTQYF
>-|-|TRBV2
CASSEWAGNEKLLF
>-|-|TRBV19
CASSMTVNTEAFF
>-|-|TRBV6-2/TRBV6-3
CASSYQEDYEQYF
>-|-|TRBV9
CASSVEDSQNYGYTF
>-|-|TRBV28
CASITRGYEQFF
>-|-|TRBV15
CATSEQGKVADTQYF
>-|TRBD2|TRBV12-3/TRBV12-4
CASTPPGGNEQFF
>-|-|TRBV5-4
CASSLPPSMAEITDTQYF
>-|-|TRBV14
CASSLFQGSQPNNEQFF
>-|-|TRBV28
CASSREGTGNFREQFF
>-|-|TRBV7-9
CASSPAEGFYEQYF
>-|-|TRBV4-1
CASSQDLMEATEAFF
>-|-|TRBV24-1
CATSEPQGSYNEQFF
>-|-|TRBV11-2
CASSFPSAGTTDTQYF
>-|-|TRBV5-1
CASSLSQGSNTEAFF
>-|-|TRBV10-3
CATRGVGEGYNEQFF
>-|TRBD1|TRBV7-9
CASSSGQGGEKLFF